The 22 T cell receptor beta chains reported below all come from one sample, sequenced in a study of human T cells and chemical hapten exposure. As for time point: patch test 1, 2 weeks after DPC sensitization. The treatment here: therapeutic diphenylcyclopropenone sensitization with weekly scalp DPC. TCRdb re-derived calls from the RACE reads in MiXCR, one entry per CDR3 protein. The sample yields approximately 82,000 distinct CDR3 sequences, over 9.5% seen once. Sequences were derived from whole blood, sampled in connection with sensitization to the hapten diphenylcyclopropenone (DPC). Receptor source: a man aged 40-49 years with alopecia areata. Some clones in this sample may be carry-over from other donors' samples.

Ten or more counts support this clonotype. This sequence joins TRBV7-3 and TRBJ1-1; D is unclear. The V end was cut by 2 bases, the J end by 1 base, with 8 bases between. From germline, CDR1 is SGHTA and CDR2 FQGTGA. The CDR3 sequence is 14 residues long. In DNA, the CDR3 is TGTGCCAGCAGCTTAGATCCAGGGAACACTGAAGCTTTCTTT. Translation gives CASSLDPGNTEAFF.

This sequence joins TRBV18 and TRBJ1-2; D ambiguous. Looked up from germline, CDR1 is KGHSH and CDR2 is LQKENI. V lost 2 bases, J lost 4 bases, and 14 bases lay in between. The CDR3 totals 15 residues. The CDR3 nucleotides are TGTGCCAGCTCACCAATGAGGGAAGAAGGCTATGGCTACACCTTC. Residues: CASSPMREEGYGYTF.

This clonotype has more than one count but fewer than ten. This chain uses TRBV4-1 with TRBJ2-1; D is possibly TRBD1 (8 bases). CDR1 and CDR2 from the germline V gene are MGHRA and YSYEKL. The length of the CDR3 is 18 residues. V shed 4 bases and J shed 4 bases, with 23 bases lying between them. The DNA of the CDR3 is TGCGCCAGCAGCCTCCTAGGGGTACAGGGGGGGCCGTACAATGAGCAGTTCTTC. Protein product: CASSLLGVQGGPYNEQFF.

The rearrangement uses TRBV7-9 and TRBJ2-7, with 10 bases lining up with TRBD2. Germline loops: CDR1 SEHNR, CDR2 FQNEAQ (reference sequence). The V gene end was trimmed by 4 bases and the J gene end by 7 bases; junction bases not matched to a gene: 10. The CDR3 is 15 amino acids. CDR3 nucleotide sequence: TGTGCCAGCAGCTCCCCAACTAGCGGGGATCTGGAGCAGTACTTC. Encoded protein: CASSSPTSGDLEQYF.

CDR3 loop: CASSKAADAPEAFF. The CDR3 DNA reads TGCGCCAGCAGCAAGGCGGCAGACGCTCCTGAAGCTTTCTTT. This sequence joins TRBV5-1 and TRBJ1-1; the D is unclear. The V end was cut by 4 bases, the J end by 6 bases, with 16 bases between. The CDR3 loop spans 14 amino acids. CDR1 and CDR2 (germline): SGHRS, YFSETQ.

This clonotype was counted a few times. The V and J genes are TRBV7-2 and TRBJ2-3, with 8 positions matching TRBD2. The J segment lost 4 bases and the V segment lost 3 bases, leaving 3 bases of the junction unmatched. CDR1 is SGHTA, CDR2 FQGNSA, per germline. CDR3 length equals 14 residues. The DNA for the CDR3 is TGTGCCAGCAGCTTCGGACTAGCATCAGATACGCAGTATTTT. This translates into CASSFGLASDTQYF.

This chain uses TRBV6-2 or TRBV6-3 with TRBJ2-5; 10 bases fit TRBD2. The V gene end was trimmed by 6 bases and the J gene end by 5 bases; junction bases not matched to a gene: 12. Germline CDR1 reads MNHEY; CDR2 reads SVGEGT. The CDR3 covers 16 residues. CDR3 nucleotide sequence: TGTGCCAGCAGCTTTACCCCCATAGCGGGAGGCGAGACCCAGTACTTC. It codes for CASSFTPIAGGETQYF.

This chain's CDR3 is CASSYSETGKSIQYF. The CDR3 DNA reads as TGTGCCAGCAGTTACTCCGAGACAGGGAAGAGCATTCAGTACTTC. The chain uses TRBV6-5 and TRBJ2-4, with 7 bases aligning to TRBD1. Per the germline V gene, CDR1 is MNHEY and CDR2 is SVGAGI. Unmatched junction bases numbered 8, after V lost 0 bases and J lost 9 bases. CDR3 length equals 15 residues.

The chain has TRBV9 and TRBJ2-7; 8 bases are shared with TRBD1. The CDR3 length is 15 residues. With V trimmed by 3 bases and J by 3 bases, 8 bases remained unmatched. Per germline, CDR1 SGDLS and CDR2 YYNGEE. The CDR3 DNA reads as TGTGCCAGCAGCGCGCGACAGGGGAATATCTACGAGCAGTACTTC. This codes for CASSARQGNIYEQYF.

The V call is TRBV21-1, the J call TRBJ2-1. TRBV21-1 is termed a pseudogene. The length of the CDR3 is 13 residues. CDR3 region: CASSKSGWSEQFF. For the CDR3, the DNA is TGTGCCAGCAGCAAATCGGGTTGGTCTGAGCAGTTCTTC.

This clonotype occurred many times. V is TRBV5-6 and J is TRBJ1-2; D might be TRBD1 (6 bases). This CDR3 comprises 14 residues. The V end was cut by 4 bases, the J end by 7 bases, with 17 bases between. The germline gives CDR1 SGHDT, CDR2 YYEEEE. This CDR3 is CASSEGGSSFGYTF. CDR3 DNA sequence: TGTGCCAGCAGCGAAGGGGGAAGCTCGTTTGGCTACACCTTC.

The V call is TRBV11-2, the J call TRBJ2-3; perhaps TRBD2 as D (5 bases). Between the trimmed V and J ends, which lost 1 base and 0 bases, there was a span of 11 bases. This CDR3 contains 16 residues. Germline-derived CDR1 and CDR2 are SGHAT and FQNNGV. The CDR3 protein is CASSLGGLPSTDTQYF. The CDR3 DNA follows: TGTGCCAGCAGCTTAGGCGGACTCCCTAGCACAGATACGCAGTATTTT.

This clonotype was picked up a small number of times. The V and J genes are TRBV7-9 and TRBJ2-7; tentatively, D is TRBD2 (6 bases). Trimming pared 8 bases from V and 2 bases from J, leaving 13 bases between. Germline lookup yields CDR1 SEHNR and CDR2 FQNEAQ (reference sequence). There are 13 residues in the CDR3. The CDR3 is CASGVSGAYEQYV. The CDR3 region has the DNA TGTGCCAGCGGGGTGTCGGGGGCCTACGAGCAGTACGTC.

The rearrangement joins TRBV24-1 to TRBJ2-7; D ambiguous. The CDR3 contains 15 residues. Trimming stripped 8 bases from V and 3 bases from J, with 19 bases between. Germline CDR1 is KGHDR and CDR2 is SFDVKD. CDR3 nucleotide sequence: TGTGCCACCAACGAGACTCGCCAGTTCTTCTACGAGCAGTACGTC. This sequence encodes CATNETRQFFYEQYV.

The rearrangement links TRBV20-1 to TRBJ2-1; 10 bases fit TRBD2. J lost 4 bases, V lost 1 base, and 7 bases had no gene match. The CDR3 contains 16 residues. CDR1 DFQATT and CDR2 SNEGSKA come from the germline V gene (reference sequence). CDR3 region: CSARGEGLARYNEQFF. The CDR3 region has the DNA TGCAGTGCTAGAGGGGAGGGACTAGCGAGATACAATGAGCAGTTCTTC.

The rearrangement joins TRBV12-3 or TRBV12-4 to TRBJ1-2, with D possibly TRBD1 on 6 matching bases. V lost 3 bases and J 7 bases, leaving 9 bases between the germline ends. This CDR3 contains 12 residues. Here the CDR3 DNA reads TGTGCCAGCAGTTTCGGACAGACTGGCTACACCTTC. Translating gives CASSFGQTGYTF.

This clonotype has more than one count but fewer than ten. The chain employs TRBV7-9 and TRBJ2-5, with D unresolved. Germline CDR1 SEHNR, CDR2 FQNEAQ (reference sequence). The CDR3 runs to 15 residues. V was trimmed by 1 base and J by 1 base, leaving 10 bases between them. The CDR3 spells CASSLVRAAQETQYF. The CDR3 bases are TGTGCCAGCAGCTTAGTACGGGCGGCCCAAGAGACCCAGTACTTC. The full variable domain, rest sourced from reference TRBV7-9 and TRBJ2-5, is DTGVSQNPRHKITKRGQNVTFRCDPISEHNRLYWYRQTLGQGPEFLTYFQNEAQLEKSRLLSDRFSAERPKGSFSTLEIQRTEQGDSAMYLCASSLVRAAQETQYFGPGTRLLVL.

CDR3 bases: TGTGCCAGCAGCCAAAGAGGGGGCGGAGGCTACACCTTC. It encodes CASSQRGGGGYTF. The gene calls are TRBV3-1 and TRBJ1-2; the match to TRBD1 covers 7 bases. V was pared by 2 bases and J by 8 bases, with 5 bases of the junction left unmatched. CDR3 size: 13 residues. CDR1 is LGHDT, CDR2 YNNKEL, per germline (reference sequence).

In its sample, this clonotype was seen a few times. The chain carries TRBV5-1 and TRBJ1-1, with D tentatively TRBD1 (6 bases). V was clipped by 0 bases and J by 5 bases, with 11 bases between them. The CDR3 is made up of 14 amino acids. The germline CDR1 and CDR2 sequences are SGHRS and YFSETQ. DNA of the CDR3: TGCGCCAGCAGCTTGGGCTCAGGGGAAACTGAAGCTTTCTTT. Protein: CASSLGSGETEAFF. The full variable domain, completed using reference TRBV5-1 and TRBJ1-1, is KAGVTQTPRYLIKTRGQQVTLSCSPISGHRSVSWYQQTPGQGLQFLFEYFSETQRNKGNFPGRFSGRQFSNSRSEMNVSTLELGDSALYLCASSLGSGETEAFFGQGTRLTVV.

The chain employs TRBV6-2 or TRBV6-3 and TRBJ2-6, with D uncertain. Germline lookup yields CDR1 MNHEY and CDR2 SVGEGT. V shed 6 bases and J shed 2 bases, with 8 bases lying between them. CDR3 length: 14 amino acids. The CDR3 DNA reads as TGTGCCAGCAGACCGTATGCTGGGGCCAACGTCCTGACTTTC. Translation gives CASRPYAGANVLTF.

Many counts were recorded for this clonotype. The rearrangement links TRBV5-4 to TRBJ2-3; no definite D call. The CDR3 is 14 residues long. Per the germline V gene, CDR1 is SGHNT and CDR2 is YYREEE (reference sequence). Deletions cut 4 bases from V and 0 bases from J, with 9 bases between. The CDR3 reads CASSPDGSTDTQYF. CDR3 bases: TGTGCCAGCAGCCCGGACGGTAGCACAGATACGCAGTATTTT.

This clonotype was seen ten or more times. The chain recombines TRBV28 with TRBJ1-2; a weak D match, TRBD1 (6 bases). Between the trimmed V and J ends, which lost 4 bases and 6 bases, there was a span of 9 bases. CDR1 and CDR2 from the germline V gene are MDHEN and SYDVKM. The CDR3 extends over 12 amino acids. The CDR3 sequence: CASSSQGDGYTF. CDR3 coding DNA: TGTGCCAGCAGTTCACAGGGTGATGGCTACACCTTC.